This TCR beta chain was found in a study of metastatic and nonmetastatic thyroid tumors. Thyroid surgery was performed in patients who had received no treatment beforehand. Trimming cost V 6 bases and J 0 bases; bases outside gene matches: 9. The germline CDR1 and CDR2 sequences are MDHEN and SYDVKM. The CDR3 runs to 17 residues. Within the sample, this clone is medium-sized. Per the original data handling: Across clinicopathological groups, CDR3 differences served as the basis for building a distant-metastasis classifier for papillary thyroid cancer. TCRdb used MiXCR to call clones anew from the PCR reads. The V and J calls and clone size are TCRdb's, not the authors'. The sample holds approximately 19,000 clones, roughly a fifth seen once.

The J gene is TRBJ2-1, the V gene TRBV28; 9 bases fit TRBD1. The sequence derives from a female donor with papillary thyroid cancer or a benign thyroid nodule (not recorded which). Some clones in this sample may be carry-over from other donors' samples. Sequencing was carried out using blood. This CDR3 reads CASSPGQGPSSYNEQFF. Here the CDR3 DNA reads TGTGCCAGCAGCCCGGGACAGGGCCCTAGCTCCTACAATGAGCAGTTCTTC.